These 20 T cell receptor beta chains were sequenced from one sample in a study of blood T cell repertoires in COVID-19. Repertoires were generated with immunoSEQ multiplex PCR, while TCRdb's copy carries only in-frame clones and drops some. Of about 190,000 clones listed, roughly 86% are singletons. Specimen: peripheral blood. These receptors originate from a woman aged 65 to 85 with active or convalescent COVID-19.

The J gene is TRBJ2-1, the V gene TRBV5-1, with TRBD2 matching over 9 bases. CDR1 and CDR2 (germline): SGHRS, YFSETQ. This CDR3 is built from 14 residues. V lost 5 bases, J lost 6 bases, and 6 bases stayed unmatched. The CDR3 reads CASRKREVSNEQFF. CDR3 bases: TGCGCCAGCAGGAAGCGGGAGGTTTCCAATGAGCAGTTCTTC.

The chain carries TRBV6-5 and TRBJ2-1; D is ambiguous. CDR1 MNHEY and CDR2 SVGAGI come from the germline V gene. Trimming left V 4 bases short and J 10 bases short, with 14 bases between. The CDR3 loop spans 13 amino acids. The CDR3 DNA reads TGTGCCAGCAGTTCCAGATTGTCTGTGGAGCAGTTCTTC. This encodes CASSSRLSVEQFF.

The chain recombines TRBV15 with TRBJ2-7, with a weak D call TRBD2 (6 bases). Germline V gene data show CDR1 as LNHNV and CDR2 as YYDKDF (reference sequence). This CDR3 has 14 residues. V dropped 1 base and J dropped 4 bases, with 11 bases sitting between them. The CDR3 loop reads CATSRGGDGYEQYF. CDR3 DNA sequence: TGTGCCACCAGCAGAGGGGGGGACGGGTACGAGCAGTACTTC.

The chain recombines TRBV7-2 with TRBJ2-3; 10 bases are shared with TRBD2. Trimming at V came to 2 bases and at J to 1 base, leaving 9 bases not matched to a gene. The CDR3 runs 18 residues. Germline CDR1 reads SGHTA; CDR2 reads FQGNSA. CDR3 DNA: TGTGCCAGCAGCTTAATCCCTACTAGCGGGACTGGCACAGATACGCAGTATTTT. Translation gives CASSLIPTSGTGTDTQYF.

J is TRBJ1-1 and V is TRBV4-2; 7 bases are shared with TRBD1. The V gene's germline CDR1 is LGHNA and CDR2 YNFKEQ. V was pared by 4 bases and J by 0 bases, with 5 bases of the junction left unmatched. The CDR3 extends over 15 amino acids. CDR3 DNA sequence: TGTGCCAGCAGCCCAAGGACAGGCCTGAACACTGAAGCTTTCTTT. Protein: CASSPRTGLNTEAFF.

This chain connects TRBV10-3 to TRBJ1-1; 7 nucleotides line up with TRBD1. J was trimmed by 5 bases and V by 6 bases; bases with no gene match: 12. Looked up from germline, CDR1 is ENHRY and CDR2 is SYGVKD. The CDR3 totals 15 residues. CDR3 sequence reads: CAIRETGQGETEAFF. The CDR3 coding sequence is TGTGCCATCAGGGAAACCGGGCAGGGGGAAACTGAAGCTTTCTTT.

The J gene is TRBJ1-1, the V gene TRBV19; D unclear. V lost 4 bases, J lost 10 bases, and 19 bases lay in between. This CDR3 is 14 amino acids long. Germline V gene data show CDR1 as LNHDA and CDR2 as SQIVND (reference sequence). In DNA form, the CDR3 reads TGTGCCAGTAGTACCGAGGGATGGTTTCTAGGAGCTTTCTTT. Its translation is CASSTEGWFLGAFF.

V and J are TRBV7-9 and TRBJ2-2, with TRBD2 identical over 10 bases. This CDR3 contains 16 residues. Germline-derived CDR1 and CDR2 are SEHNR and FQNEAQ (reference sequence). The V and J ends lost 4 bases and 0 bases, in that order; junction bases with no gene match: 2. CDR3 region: CASSSGLAANTGELFF. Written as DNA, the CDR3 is TGTGCCAGCAGCTCCGGACTAGCGGCGAACACCGGGGAGCTGTTTTTT.

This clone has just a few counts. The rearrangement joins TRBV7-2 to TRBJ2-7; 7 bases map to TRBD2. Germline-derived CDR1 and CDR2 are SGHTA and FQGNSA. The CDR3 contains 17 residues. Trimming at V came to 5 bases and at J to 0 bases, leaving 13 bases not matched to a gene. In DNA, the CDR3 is TGTGCCAGCAGCACCGCCTTAGGCGGGGGTAGCTCCTACGAGCAGTACTTC. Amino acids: CASSTALGGGSSYEQYF.

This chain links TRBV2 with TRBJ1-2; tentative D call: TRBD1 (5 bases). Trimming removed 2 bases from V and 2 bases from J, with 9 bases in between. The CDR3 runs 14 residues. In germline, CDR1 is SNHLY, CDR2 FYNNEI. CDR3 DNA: TGTGCCAGCAGTGAACAGGGAATCAACTATGGCTACACCTTC. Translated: CASSEQGINYGYTF.

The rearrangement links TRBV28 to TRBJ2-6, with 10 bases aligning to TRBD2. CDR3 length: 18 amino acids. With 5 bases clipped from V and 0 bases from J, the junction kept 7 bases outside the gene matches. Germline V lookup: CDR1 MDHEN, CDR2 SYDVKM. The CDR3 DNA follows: TGTGCCAGCAGTCCAAGACTAGCGGGCTACTCTGGGGCCAACGTCCTGACTTTC. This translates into CASSPRLAGYSGANVLTF.

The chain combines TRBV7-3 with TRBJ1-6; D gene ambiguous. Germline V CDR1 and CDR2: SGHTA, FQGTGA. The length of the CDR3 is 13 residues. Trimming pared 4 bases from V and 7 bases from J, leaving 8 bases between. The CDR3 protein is CASSSYLNSPLHF. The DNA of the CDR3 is TGTGCCAGCAGCTCCTATCTAAATTCACCCCTCCACTTT.

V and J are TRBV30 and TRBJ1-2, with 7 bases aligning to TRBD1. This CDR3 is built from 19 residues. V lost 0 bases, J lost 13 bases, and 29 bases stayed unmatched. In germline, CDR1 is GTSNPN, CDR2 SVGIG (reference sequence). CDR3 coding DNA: TGTGCCTGGAGTGTAAGGCTTCGAGTAAAACAGGGGAATTCAGAAGTTGGCACCTTC. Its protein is CAWSVRLRVKQGNSEVGTF.

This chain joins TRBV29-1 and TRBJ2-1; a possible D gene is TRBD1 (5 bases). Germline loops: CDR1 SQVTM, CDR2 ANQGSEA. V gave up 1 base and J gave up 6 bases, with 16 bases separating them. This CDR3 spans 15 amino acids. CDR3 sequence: CSVEALLSQGNEQFF. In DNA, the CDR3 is TGCAGCGTTGAAGCCCTCCTCTCCCAGGGCAATGAGCAGTTCTTC.

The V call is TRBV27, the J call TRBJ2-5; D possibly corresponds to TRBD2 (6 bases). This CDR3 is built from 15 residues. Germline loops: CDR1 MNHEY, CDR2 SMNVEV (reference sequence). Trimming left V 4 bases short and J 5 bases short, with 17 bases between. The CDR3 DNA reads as TGTGCCAGCAGTTCCTTGACTAGTCGGGGGGAGACCCAGTACTTC. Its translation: CASSSLTSRGETQYF.

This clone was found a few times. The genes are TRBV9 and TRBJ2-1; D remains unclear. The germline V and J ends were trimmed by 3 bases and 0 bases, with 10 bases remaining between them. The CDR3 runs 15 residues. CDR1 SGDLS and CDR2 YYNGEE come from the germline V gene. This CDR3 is CASSGGPSSYNEQFF. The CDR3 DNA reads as TGTGCCAGCAGCGGCGGTCCAAGCTCCTACAATGAGCAGTTCTTC.

Here the CDR3 DNA reads TGCAGCGTTGATGAAAGGGCGGCGGGCTCCTACAATGAGCAGTTCTTC. Translating it yields CSVDERAAGSYNEQFF. The chain combines TRBV29-1 with TRBJ2-1; maybe TRBD2 (5 bases). Trimming removed 3 bases at V and 0 bases at J, with 15 bases between. This CDR3 is 16 amino acids long. Germline V gene data show CDR1 as SQVTM and CDR2 as ANQGSEA.

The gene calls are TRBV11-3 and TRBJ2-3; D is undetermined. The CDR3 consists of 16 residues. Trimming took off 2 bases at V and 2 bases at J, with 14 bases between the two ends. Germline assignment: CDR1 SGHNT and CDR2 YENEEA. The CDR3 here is CASSLTFSGVTDTQYF. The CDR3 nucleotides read TGTGCCAGCAGCTTAACCTTTTCTGGAGTCACAGATACGCAGTATTTT. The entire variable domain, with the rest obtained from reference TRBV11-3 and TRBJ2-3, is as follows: EAGVVQSPRYKIIEKKQPVAFWCNPISGHNTLYWYLQNLGQGPELLIRYENEEAVDDSQLPKDRFSAERLKGVDSTLKIQPAELGDSAVYLCASSLTFSGVTDTQYFGPGTRLTVL.

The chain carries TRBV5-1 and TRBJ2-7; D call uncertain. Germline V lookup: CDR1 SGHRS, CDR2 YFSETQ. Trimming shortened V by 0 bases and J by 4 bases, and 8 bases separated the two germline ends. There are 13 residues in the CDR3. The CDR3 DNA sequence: TGCGCCAGCAGCTTGGAACTGGAGTACGAGCAGTACTTC. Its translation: CASSLELEYEQYF.

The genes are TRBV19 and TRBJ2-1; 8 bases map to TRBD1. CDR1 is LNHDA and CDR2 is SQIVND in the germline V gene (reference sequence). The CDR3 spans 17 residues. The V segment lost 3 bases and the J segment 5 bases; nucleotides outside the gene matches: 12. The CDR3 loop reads CASSIPPPTGAHNEQFF. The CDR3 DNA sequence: TGTGCCAGTAGTATCCCCCCCCCGACAGGGGCGCACAATGAGCAGTTCTTC.